This TCR beta chain derives from a study of vaccination and CD4 T cells after COVID-19 (dated 2022 in TCRdb). Context from the whole study: In the convalescent cohort there were six males and four females, among whom were two Hispanic individuals, seven Caucasians, two Asians and one multiracial person. Two doses of either the Pfizer-BioNTech BNT162b2 vaccine (n=8) or the Moderna mRNA-1273 vaccine (n=2) were administered to participants. Post-COVID blood samples were collected from convalescent patients a median of roughly 100 days after diagnosis, with a range of roughly 30 to 161 days. Post-vaccine blood samples were taken a median of approximately 76 days after the second vaccine dose, with a range of 14 to 241 days. For stimulating the cultures, overlapping spike peptide pools were used, derived from SARS-CoV-2 as well as from the common cold coronaviruses HCoV-NL63, HCoV-OC43 and HCoV-229E. Control cultures received a CEFX viral epitope pool as the positive control, an HIV-1 Nef peptide pool as the negative control, or no peptide. In around nine COVID-19 convalescent patients and 4 infection-naive healthy vaccine recipients, the spike-specific CD4+ TCR repertoire before mRNA vaccination was compared with the repertoire after mRNA vaccination. At the TCR clonotype level, an earlier paper using these donors assessed memory CD4+ T cell crossreactivity between SARS-CoV-2 and common cold coronavirus spike proteins. Findings and caveats that apply to the study as a whole: Relatively few convalescent patients were included in the study, and early timepoints after natural infection were not analyzed. Among the post-vaccine SARS-CoV-2-reactive clones in convalescent patients, a median approximately 90% showed up only after vaccination, which suggests vaccine-specific priming. Nearly all vaccine-specific clones in convalescent patients (304 of 307) were mono-reactive for SARS-CoV-2 spike rather than cross-reactive with common cold coronaviruses. An increase in the median number of SARS-CoV-2-reactive clonotypes from approximately 23 after infection to 38 after vaccination was observed, but the change was not found to be significant.

The library was produced with PCR. At the Johns Hopkins FTIC core, DNA from the cultured CD4+ T cells underwent TCR sequencing with the Oncomine TCR Beta short-read assay. The QIAamp micro DNA kit was used to extract genomic DNA from the cultured CD4+ T cells. The Oncomine TCR Beta libraries from cultured CD4+ T cells were pooled using unique dual indexes and then sequenced on an Illumina iSeq 100. Regarding the original processing steps: Non-productive sequences were removed, and CDR3s that did not start with C, did not end with F or W, or were shorter than 7 amino acids were discarded. Antigen-specific clonotypes were identified with the MANAFEST web application by comparing peptide-stimulated wells with reference and other culture wells. Positive clones required FDR below 0.05, an odds ratio above 5, and productive frequency above 0.1% in at least two of three replicate wells. Clonotypes that were significantly expanded in both SARS-CoV-2 spike wells and at least one common cold coronavirus spike condition were defined as cross-reactive. Levenshtein distances (stringdist) and unrooted phylogenetic trees (ape) in R version 3.6.1 were used to assess CDR3 homology. TCRdb cleaned the public reads at Q25 with fastp, built clones with MiXCR and kept in-frame beta chains. Entries that share a CDR3 protein sequence are merged under the most common genes and DNA. The V and J calls come from TCRdb's annotation, not from the publication. Present in this sample are 2,000 or so distinct CDR3 sequences, approximately 60% of which were seen just once. Clones ranked in the top ten supply around 81% of the sample.

The label giving this sample's treatment or condition can be read as: roughly 10-day PBMC culture with coronavirus spike peptide pools or control peptides (ViraFEST assay). CD4+ T cells from unexposed donors were collected before the COVID-19 pandemic (2011-2018). The ViraFEST assay was used in the study, in which antigen-specific T cells were expanded with peptide pools and expanded clonotypes were subsequently identified by TCR sequencing. Each well held roughly 2.2 million PBMCs cultured in IMDM containing around 5.1% human AB serum and roughly 10 IU/ml IL-2, with 8.5 to 10 ug/ml peptide pools added. On days 3 and 7, half of the culture medium was replaced with fresh IL-2-containing medium. Once the cells had been in culture for less than 11 days, the EasySep CD4+ T cell isolation kit was used to isolate CD4+ T cells by negative selection. As cell number allowed, CD4+ T cells from unexposed donors were tested for reactivity to SARS-CoV-2 S and N and to four common cold coronavirus spike pools. Ficoll-Paque Plus gradient centrifugation was used to isolate PBMCs from whole blood, and the isolated PBMCs were then either used fresh or cryopreserved at -140C. Each culture condition was generally run in triplicate wells. Leukapheresis product for the unexposed donors was purchased commercially.

The CDR3 has 14 amino acids, counting the end cysteine and phenylalanine. Left in the record is the CDR3 DNA by itself, 42 bases read in frame from the first base. Trimmed from V: 5 bases; trimmed from J: 5 bases; junction bases lacking a gene match: 4. The germline V gene encodes CDR1 SNHLY and CDR2 FYNNEI. Concerning this clonotype: What this receptor recognizes is not known. Base qualities are not recorded, but no much larger clone differs from it by a single base.

This clonotype originated in a human donor in good health. The source material was CD4+ T cells from blood, cultured in vitro. In this chain, TRBV2 is recombined with TRBJ2-2; 8 nucleotides in the junction match TRBD1. The DNA sequence reads TGTGCCAGCAGTTCACAGGGGGTGACCGGGGAGCTGTTTTTT. Its translation is CASSSQGVTGELFF.